The 13 T cell receptor beta chains listed next were all sequenced from one sample in a study of CD8+ T cells in alopecia areata. Documented treatment: oral pan-JAK inhibitor, 5-10 mg twice daily. RNA extraction was followed by reverse transcription into cDNA, which acted as the sequencing template. Sequenced by immunoSEQ multiplex PCR; TCRdb stores in-frame clones only, minus some. Of a few hundred thousand clones listed, roughly 66% were seen once; the top ten hold approximately 1.2%. Here the sequenced sample was CD4+ T cells sorted from blood, taken at approximately week 44, from a patient treated with tofacitinib. These receptors were obtained from a human donor with alopecia areata.

The J gene is TRBJ1-1, the V gene TRBV29-1; maybe TRBD1 (5 bases). The CDR3 spans 14 residues. V was cut by 6 bases and J by 0 bases, with 14 bases left in between. Germline CDR1 SQVTM, CDR2 ANQGSEA. The CDR3 DNA reads TGCAGCGTAAGGGGACTTCGCATGAACACTGAAGCTTTCTTT. Translated, it gives CSVRGLRMNTEAFF. Complete variable domain (other parts from reference TRBV29-1 and TRBJ1-1): SAVISQKPSRDICQRGTSLTIQCQVDSQVTMMFWYRQQPGQSLTLIATANQGSEATYESGFVIDKFPISRPNLTFSTLTVSNMSPEDSSIYLCSVRGLRMNTEAFFGQGTRLTVV.

This clone has only one observation. The rearrangement joins TRBV30 to TRBJ2-1; possibly TRBD1 or TRBD2 for D (7 bases each). This CDR3 has 13 residues. Germline-derived CDR1 and CDR2 are GTSNPN and SVGIG (reference sequence). V dropped 0 bases and J dropped 15 bases, with 18 bases sitting between them. The CDR3 DNA reads TGTGCCTGGAGTGTAGGGGGGGCCCCAGGGGGGTTCTTC. This gives the protein CAWSVGGAPGGFF. Full variable domain (remainder filled in from reference TRBV30 and TRBJ2-1): SQTIHQWPATLVQPVGSPLSLECTVEGTSNPNLYWYRQAAGRGLQLLFYSVGIGQISSEVPQNLSASRPQDRQFILSSKKLLLSDSGFYLCAWSVGGAPGGFFGPGTRLTVL.

CDR3 loop: CASSLGWVDEQFF. DNA of the CDR3: TGCGCCAGCAGCTTGGGCTGGGTCGATGAGCAGTTCTTC. V is TRBV5-1 and J is TRBJ2-1; D is unresolved. The CDR3 totals 13 residues. Germline V gene data show CDR1 as SGHRS and CDR2 as YFSETQ. V lost 0 bases and J 8 bases, leaving 9 bases between the germline ends.

This clone was observed a few times. This chain connects TRBV6-6 to TRBJ1-5; 7 bases line up with TRBD1. The CDR3 is 14 amino acids. Per the germline V gene, CDR1 is MNHNY and CDR2 is SVGAGI (reference sequence). Losses at the gene ends were 4 bases for V and 2 bases for J; bases not matched to a gene: 2. This CDR3 is CASSWTGGNQPQHF. CDR3 sequence (DNA): TGTGCCAGCAGTTGGACAGGTGGCAATCAGCCCCAGCATTTT.

The chain uses TRBV30 and TRBJ2-1; TRBD2 matches 10 bases. V shed 1 base and J 7 bases; nucleotides not matched to a gene: 10. CDR1 is GTSNPN, CDR2 SVGIG, per germline (reference sequence). This CDR3 comprises 16 residues. DNA for the CDR3: TGTGCCTGGAGTGGGATAGAGCGGGGGGGCCTAAATGAGCAGTTCTTC. This translates into CAWSGIERGGLNEQFF.

There are a few counts of this clone. V gene TRBV5-6 combines with J gene TRBJ2-1; D is undetermined. CDR3 length equals 11 residues. The ends were cut back, 1 base at V and 5 bases at J, with 1 base in the middle. Per germline, CDR1 SGHDT and CDR2 YYEEEE. The CDR3, as DNA: TGTGCCAGCAGCTTGAACAATGAGCAGTTCTTC. It translates to CASSLNNEQFF.

Points on this clone: A read error may explain this, as a much larger clone is one base away. The CDR3 here is CASSASSYEQYF. The DNA of the CDR3 is TGTGCCAGCAGCGCAAGCTCCTACGAGCAGTACTTC. V is TRBV5-6 and J is TRBJ2-7, with D unresolved. V lost 4 bases and J 0 bases, leaving 5 bases between the germline ends. In germline, CDR1 is SGHDT, CDR2 YYEEEE. CDR3 length equals 12 residues.

J is TRBJ1-2 and V is TRBV29-1; 7 bases are shared with TRBD1. The germline V gene has CDR1 SQVTM and CDR2 ANQGSEA. The CDR3 covers 14 residues. J gave up 1 base and V 2 bases, and 4 bases lay outside the gene matches. In nucleotides, the CDR3 is TGCAGCGTTGAAACGGGGACAGTTAACTATGGCTACACCTTC. Encoded protein: CSVETGTVNYGYTF. Full variable domain (rest looked up from reference TRBV29-1 and TRBJ1-2): SAVISQKPSRDICQRGTSLTIQCQVDSQVTMMFWYRQQPGQSLTLIATANQGSEATYESGFVIDKFPISRPNLTFSTLTVSNMSPEDSSIYLCSVETGTVNYGYTFGSGTRLTVV.

The chain employs TRBV30 and TRBJ2-7; D is perhaps TRBD2 (5 bases). Trimming stripped 2 bases from V and 0 bases from J, with 11 bases between. Per germline, CDR1 GTSNPN and CDR2 SVGIG (reference sequence). CDR3 length: 14 residues. The CDR3 sequence is CAWSPDSSSYEQYF. The CDR3 DNA reads as TGTGCCTGGAGTCCGGACTCCAGCTCCTACGAGCAGTACTTC.

V is TRBV4-3 and J is TRBJ1-2; the match to TRBD1 covers 10 bases. CDR3 size: 14 residues. Germline CDR1 LGHNA, CDR2 YSLEER. V lost 2 bases to trimming and J lost 8 bases; unmatched junction nucleotides: 5. CDR3 nucleotide sequence: TGCGCCAGCAGCCAAACGGACAGGGGGAAGGGCTACACCTTC. Protein sequence: CASSQTDRGKGYTF.

The V call is TRBV29-1, the J call TRBJ2-1, with D perhaps matching TRBD2 (6 bases). Per the germline V gene, CDR1 is SQVTM and CDR2 is ANQGSEA. This CDR3 has 11 amino acids. Trimming took off 4 bases at V and 7 bases at J, with 8 bases between the two ends. The CDR3 DNA reads as TGCAGCGTTGGGGAGGTTAATGAGCAGTTCTTC. It is translated as CSVGEVNEQFF.

Regarding this clone: One end of the junction varies from germline; a read error may be responsible. The chain employs TRBV6-5 and TRBJ1-2; D gene unclear. Germline assignment: CDR1 MNHEY and CDR2 SVGAGI. The CDR3 extends over 12 amino acids. DNA of the CDR3: TGCGCCAGCAGTCTACGGGGCTATGGCTACACCTTC. It yields the protein CASSLRGYGYTF.

Only a few counts were recorded for this clone. This chain uses TRBV29-1 with TRBJ2-3, with D perhaps assigned TRBD1 or TRBD2 (5 bases each). V was pared by 4 bases and J by 6 bases, with 20 bases between. Germline V gene data show CDR1 as SQVTM and CDR2 as ANQGSEA. This CDR3 region has 15 residues. The CDR3 reads CSVGRRLWGFDTQYF. The CDR3 coding sequence is TGCAGCGTTGGAAGGAGGCTGTGGGGGTTTGATACGCAGTATTTT.